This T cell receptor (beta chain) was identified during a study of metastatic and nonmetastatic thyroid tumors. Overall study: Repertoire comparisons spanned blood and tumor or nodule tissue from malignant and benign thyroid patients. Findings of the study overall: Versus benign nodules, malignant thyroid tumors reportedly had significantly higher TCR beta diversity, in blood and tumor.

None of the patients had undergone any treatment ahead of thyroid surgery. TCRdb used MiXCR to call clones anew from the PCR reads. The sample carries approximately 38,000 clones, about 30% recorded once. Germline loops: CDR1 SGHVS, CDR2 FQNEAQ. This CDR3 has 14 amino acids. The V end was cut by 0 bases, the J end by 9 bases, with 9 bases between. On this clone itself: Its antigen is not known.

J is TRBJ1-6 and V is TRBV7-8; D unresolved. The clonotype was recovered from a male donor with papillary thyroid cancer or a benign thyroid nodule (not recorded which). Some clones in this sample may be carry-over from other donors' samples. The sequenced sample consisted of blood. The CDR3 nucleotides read TGTGCCAGCAGCTTAGCATCCTTCGGTTCACCCCTCCACTTT. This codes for CASSLASFGSPLHF.